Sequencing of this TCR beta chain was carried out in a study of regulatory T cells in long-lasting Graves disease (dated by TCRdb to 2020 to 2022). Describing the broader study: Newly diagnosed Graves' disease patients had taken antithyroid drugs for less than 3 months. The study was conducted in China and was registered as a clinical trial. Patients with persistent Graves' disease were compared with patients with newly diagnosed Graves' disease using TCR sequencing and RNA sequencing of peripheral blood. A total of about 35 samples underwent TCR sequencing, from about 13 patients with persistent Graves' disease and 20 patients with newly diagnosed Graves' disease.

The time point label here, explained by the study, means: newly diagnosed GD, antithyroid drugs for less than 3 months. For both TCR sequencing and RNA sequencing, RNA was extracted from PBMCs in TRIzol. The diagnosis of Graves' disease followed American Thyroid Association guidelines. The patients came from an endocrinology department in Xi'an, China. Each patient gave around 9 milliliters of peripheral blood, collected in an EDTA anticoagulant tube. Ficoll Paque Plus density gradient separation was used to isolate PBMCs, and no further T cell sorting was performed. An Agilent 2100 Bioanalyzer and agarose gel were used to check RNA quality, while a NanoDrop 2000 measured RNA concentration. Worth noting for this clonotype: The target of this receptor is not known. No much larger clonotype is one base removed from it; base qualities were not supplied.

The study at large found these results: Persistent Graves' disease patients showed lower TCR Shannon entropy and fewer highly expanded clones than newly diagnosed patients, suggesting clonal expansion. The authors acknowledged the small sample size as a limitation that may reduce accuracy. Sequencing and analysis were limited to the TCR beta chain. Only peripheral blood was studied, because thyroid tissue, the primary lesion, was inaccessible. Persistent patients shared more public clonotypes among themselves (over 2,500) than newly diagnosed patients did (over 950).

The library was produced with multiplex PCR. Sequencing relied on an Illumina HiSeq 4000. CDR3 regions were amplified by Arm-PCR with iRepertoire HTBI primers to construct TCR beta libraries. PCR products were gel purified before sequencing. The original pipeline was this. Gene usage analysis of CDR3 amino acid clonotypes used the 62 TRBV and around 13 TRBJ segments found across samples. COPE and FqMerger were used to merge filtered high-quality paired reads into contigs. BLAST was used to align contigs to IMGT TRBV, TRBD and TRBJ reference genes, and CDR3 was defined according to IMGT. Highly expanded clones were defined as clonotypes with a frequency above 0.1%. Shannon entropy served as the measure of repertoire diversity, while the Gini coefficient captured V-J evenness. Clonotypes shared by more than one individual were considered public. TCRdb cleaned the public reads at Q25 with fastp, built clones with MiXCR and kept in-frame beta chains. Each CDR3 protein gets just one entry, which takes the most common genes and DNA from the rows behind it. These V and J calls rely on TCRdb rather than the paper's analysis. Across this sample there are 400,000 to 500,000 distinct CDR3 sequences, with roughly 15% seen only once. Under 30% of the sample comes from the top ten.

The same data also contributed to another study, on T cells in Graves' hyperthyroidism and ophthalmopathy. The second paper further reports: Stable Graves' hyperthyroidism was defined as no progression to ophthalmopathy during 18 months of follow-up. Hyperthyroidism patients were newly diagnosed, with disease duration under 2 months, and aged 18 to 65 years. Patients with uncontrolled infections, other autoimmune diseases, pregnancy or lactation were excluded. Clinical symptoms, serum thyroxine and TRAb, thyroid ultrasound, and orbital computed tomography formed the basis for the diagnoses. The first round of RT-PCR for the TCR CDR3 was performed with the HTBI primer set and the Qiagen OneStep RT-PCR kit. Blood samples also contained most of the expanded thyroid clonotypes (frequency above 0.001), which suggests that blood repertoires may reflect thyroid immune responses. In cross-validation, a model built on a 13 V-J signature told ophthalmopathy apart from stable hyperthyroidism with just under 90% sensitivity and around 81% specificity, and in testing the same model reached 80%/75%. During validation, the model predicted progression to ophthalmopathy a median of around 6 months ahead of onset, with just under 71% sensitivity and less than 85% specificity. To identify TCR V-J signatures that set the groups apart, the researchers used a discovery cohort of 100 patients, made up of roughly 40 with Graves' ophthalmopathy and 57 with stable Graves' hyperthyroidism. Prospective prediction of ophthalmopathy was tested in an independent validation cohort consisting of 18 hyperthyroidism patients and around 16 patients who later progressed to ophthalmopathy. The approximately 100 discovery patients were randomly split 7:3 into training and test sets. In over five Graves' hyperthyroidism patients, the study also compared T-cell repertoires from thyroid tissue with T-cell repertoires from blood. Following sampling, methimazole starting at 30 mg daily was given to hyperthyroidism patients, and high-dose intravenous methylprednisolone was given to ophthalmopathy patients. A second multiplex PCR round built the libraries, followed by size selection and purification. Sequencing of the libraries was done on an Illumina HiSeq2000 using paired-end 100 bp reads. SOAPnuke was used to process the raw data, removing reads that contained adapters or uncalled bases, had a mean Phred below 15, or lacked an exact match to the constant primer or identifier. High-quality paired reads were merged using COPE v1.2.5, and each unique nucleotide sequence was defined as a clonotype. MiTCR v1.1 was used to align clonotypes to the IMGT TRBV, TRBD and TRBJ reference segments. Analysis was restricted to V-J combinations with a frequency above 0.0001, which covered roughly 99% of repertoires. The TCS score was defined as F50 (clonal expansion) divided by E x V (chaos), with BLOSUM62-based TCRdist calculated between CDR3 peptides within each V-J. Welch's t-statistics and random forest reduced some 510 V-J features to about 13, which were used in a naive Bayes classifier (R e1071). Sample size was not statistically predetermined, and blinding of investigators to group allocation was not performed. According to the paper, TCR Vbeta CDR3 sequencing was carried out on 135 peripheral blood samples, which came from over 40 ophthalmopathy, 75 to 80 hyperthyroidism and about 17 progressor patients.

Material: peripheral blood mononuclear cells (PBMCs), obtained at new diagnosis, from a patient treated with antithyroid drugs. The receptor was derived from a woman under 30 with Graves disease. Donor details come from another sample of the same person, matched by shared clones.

The base sequence is TGTGCCAGCAGTCGGGCTTCCGGGATCCTCATGAACACTGAAGCTTTCTTT. Protein translation: CASSRASGILMNTEAFF. This chain joins TRBV6-1 to TRBJ1-1, with no confidently assigned D gene. V was cut back by 5 bases and J by 0 bases, leaving a gap of 19 bases between them. CDR1 and CDR2, looked up from the germline V gene, are MNHNS and SASEGT. The CDR3 goes from the cysteine to the phenylalanine over 17 residues. Kept here is only the CDR3 DNA, which spans 51 bases and is read in frame from base 1.